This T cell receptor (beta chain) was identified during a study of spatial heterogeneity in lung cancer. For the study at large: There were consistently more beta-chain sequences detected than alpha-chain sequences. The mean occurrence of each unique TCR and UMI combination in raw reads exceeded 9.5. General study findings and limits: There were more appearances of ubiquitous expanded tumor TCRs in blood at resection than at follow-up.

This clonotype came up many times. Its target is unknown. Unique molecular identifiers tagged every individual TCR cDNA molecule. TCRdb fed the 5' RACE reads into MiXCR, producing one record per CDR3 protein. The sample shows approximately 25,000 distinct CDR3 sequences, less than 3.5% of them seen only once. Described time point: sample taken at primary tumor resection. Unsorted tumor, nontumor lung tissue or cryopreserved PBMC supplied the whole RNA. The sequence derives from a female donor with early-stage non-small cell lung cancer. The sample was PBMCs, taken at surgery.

CDR3 amino acids: CASSAARSSYEQYF. The CDR3 DNA reads as TGTGCCAGCAGTGCGGCACGGAGCTCCTACGAGCAGTACTTC. J is TRBJ2-7 and V is TRBV2, with D uncertain. The germline CDR1 and CDR2 sequences are SNHLY and FYNNEI. This CDR3 region has 14 residues. The ends were cut back, 4 bases at V and 0 bases at J, with 10 bases in the middle. The full variable domain, completed using reference TRBV2 and TRBJ2-7, is EPEVTQTPSHQVTQMGQEVILRCVPISNHLYFYWYRQILGQKVEFLVSFYNNEISEKSEIFDDQFSVERPDGSNFTLKIRSTKLEDSAMYFCASSAARSSYEQYFGPGTRLTVT.